This TCR beta chain emerged from a study of blood T cell repertoires in COVID-19. For the study at large: Samples came from the United States, Italy and Spain, spanning acute and convalescent COVID-19. T cells, B-cell-depleted T cells, or PBMCs provided the cDNA or gDNA that served as material.

CDR3 length equals 17 residues. J lost 5 bases, V lost 6 bases, and 18 bases had no gene match. Germline V gene sequence: CDR1 SGHRS, CDR2 YFSETQ. Clones were sequenced by immunoSEQ multiplex PCR, and TCRdb holds only the in-frame ones, with some missing. Of roughly 330,000 clones in the sample, roughly 90% were seen once. This chain uses TRBV5-1 with TRBJ2-7; 9 bases align to TRBD1. This receptor was obtained from a young man who had recovered from COVID-19. The specimen was peripheral blood. The DNA for the CDR3 is TGCGCCAGCAACACCATTTTCGCGGGAACAGGGGGCAACGAGCAGTACTTC. Amino acids: CASNTIFAGTGGNEQYF.